This T cell receptor (beta chain) comes out of a study of T cell changes during pregnancy in multiple sclerosis. The germline V gene encodes CDR1 SGHRS and CDR2 YFSETQ. This CDR3 is built from 14 residues. Trimming left V 3 bases short and J 2 bases short, with 10 bases between. The table came from immunoSEQ multiplex PCR; TCRdb's copy has only in-frame clones and leaves some out. Among tens of thousands of clones, around 90% were seen once, and the ten largest hold 3% to 4%. This sequence joins TRBV5-1 and TRBJ2-3; D not resolved. This receptor was obtained from a female donor in good health, enrolled as a control in a pregnancy study. The specimen was peripheral blood, collected in the first trimester of pregnancy. The CDR3 sequence: CASSSEANTDTQYF. Written as DNA, the CDR3 is TGCGCCAGCAGCTCCGAAGCCAACACAGATACGCAGTATTTT. Looking up the rest from reference TRBV5-1 and TRBJ2-3 gives the full variable domain: KAGVTQTPRYLIKTRGQQVTLSCSPISGHRSVSWYQQTPGQGLQFLFEYFSETQRNKGNFPGRFSGRQFSNSRSEMNVSTLELGDSALYLCASSSEANTDTQYFGPGTRLTVL.